This T cell receptor beta chain emerged from a study of blood T cell repertoires in COVID-19. About the study: Both acute and convalescent COVID-19 samples were obtained from the United States, Italy and Spain. In each case, the material was cDNA or gDNA derived from T cells, B-cell-depleted T cells, or PBMCs.

The CDR3 has 15 residues. Per germline, CDR1 SGHRS and CDR2 YFSETQ. V gave up 4 bases and J gave up 0 bases, with 11 bases separating them. Study processing details: Reference gene primer amplification in the assay estimated nucleated cell counts. Clones were read by immunoSEQ multiplex PCR, and TCRdb kept only the in-frame ones, dropping some. That table is the source of V, J and clone size, and D and trimming were worked out from the DNA. The repertoire holds 200,000 to 300,000 clones, approximately 80% seen once, with more than 25% in the top ten. The chain uses TRBV5-1 and TRBJ2-1; unclear D gene. The sequence came from a man in his forties or fifties with acute or convalescent COVID-19. The sequencing sample was made of peripheral blood. CDR3 protein: CASSGSASSYNEQFF. CDR3 nucleotides: TGCGCCAGCAGCGGAAGTGCTAGCTCCTACAATGAGCAGTTCTTC.